This T cell receptor (beta chain) was sequenced for a study of radiation and T cells in renal cell carcinoma. Time point indicated: baseline pretreatment blood. This sample's treatment: 15 Gy SBRT to primary tumor, nephrectomy 4 weeks later. The V and J ends lost 1 base and 7 bases, in that order; junction bases with no gene match: 6. This CDR3 is 15 amino acids long. The germline gives CDR1 SGHDT, CDR2 YYEEEE. Using immunoSEQ multiplex PCR, the repertoire was profiled, and TCRdb retains in-frame clones only, with some absent. Among 94,000 or so clones listed, approximately 83% were seen once. The source is a man aged 60-69 years with renal cell carcinoma. The genes are TRBV5-6 and TRBJ2-2; TRBD1 matches at 8 bases. The material sequenced was blood, taken from a patient whose treatment included radiotherapy and nephrectomy. CDR3 sequence reads: CASSLQTGEDGELFF. In nucleotides, the CDR3 is TGTGCCAGCAGCTTGCAGACAGGGGAGGACGGGGAGCTGTTTTTT.